The 8 T cell receptor beta chains below were found in one sample sequenced in a study of beta chain features in type 1 diabetes. Study outcomes and limitations: People with Type 1 diabetes carried modestly yet significantly shorter TCRB CDR3s in all four CD4+ subsets.

Expressed TCRB transcripts were sequenced, since all the RNA that had been isolated was reverse transcribed. Only in-frame clones appear in the TCRdb table, and some are missing; sequencing was by immunoSEQ multiplex PCR. This table holds 500,000 to 800,000 clones, 12% found once. No antigens are known for them. The sequencing input was naive CD4+ T cells from blood. Receptor source: a man aged 30 to 39 with type 1 diabetes.

The chain combines TRBV29-1 with TRBJ1-4; D not resolved. Germline V gives CDR1 SQVTM, CDR2 ANQGSEA. Trimming took 7 bases from V and 7 from J, leaving 16 bases between them. The length of the CDR3 is 13 residues. The CDR3 here is CSGLAGRVEKLFF. The CDR3 DNA is TGCAGCGGCCTGGCGGGAAGGGTTGAAAAACTGTTTTTT.

The chain carries TRBV2 and TRBJ2-1, with a tentative D call TRBD2 (6 bases). The V end lost 5 bases, the J end lost 2 bases, and 19 bases lay between the germline ends. The CDR3 has 17 residues. The germline gives CDR1 SNHLY, CDR2 FYNNEI. Here the CDR3 reads CASSRVDGGAAYNEQFF. In DNA, the CDR3 is TGTGCCAGCAGTCGAGTGGATGGAGGGGCCGCCTACAATGAGCAGTTCTTC.

The V gene is TRBV7-2, the J gene TRBJ2-3; 7 bases align to TRBD1. The V gene's germline CDR1 is SGHTA and CDR2 FQGNSA. The CDR3 consists of 14 residues. J lost 6 bases, V lost 6 bases, and 9 bases had no gene match. This CDR3 is CASRSTGNGDTQYF. DNA for the CDR3: TGTGCCAGCAGGTCGACAGGGAACGGGGATACGCAGTATTTT.

J is TRBJ2-5 and V is TRBV7-2; D gene unclear. V lost 1 base and J lost 4, with 13 bases in between. This CDR3 spans 15 amino acids. Germline V gene sequence: CDR1 SGHTA, CDR2 FQGNSA. CDR3 sequence reads: CASSLVAQIGETQYF. CDR3 nucleotide sequence: TGTGCCAGCAGCTTAGTAGCCCAAATTGGAGAGACCCAGTACTTC.

This rearrangement joins TRBV7-9 to TRBJ2-3; D unresolved. Germline CDR1 reads SEHNR; CDR2 reads FQNEAQ (reference sequence). V dropped 5 bases and J dropped 0 bases, with 6 bases sitting between them. This CDR3 contains 13 residues. CDR3 sequence reads: CASSALSTDTQYF. Written as DNA, the CDR3 is TGTGCCAGCAGCGCACTTAGCACAGATACGCAGTATTTT.

The V and J genes are TRBV19 and TRBJ2-1; weak D call: TRBD1 (6 bases). CDR3 length: 14 residues. V lost 0 bases to trimming and J lost 6 bases, with 9 bases between them. Germline CDR1 and CDR2: LNHDA and SQIVND (reference sequence). CDR3 loop: CASSIENRANEQFF. CDR3 nucleotides: TGTGCCAGTAGTATAGAGAACAGGGCCAATGAGCAGTTCTTC.

The chain employs TRBV7-2 and TRBJ2-5; possibly TRBD1 for D (5 bases). V was trimmed by 5 bases and J by 4 bases, leaving 14 bases between them. CDR1 is SGHTA and CDR2 is FQGNSA in the germline V gene. This CDR3 comprises 14 residues. The DNA for the CDR3 is TGTGCCAGCAGCCCCTCGACAGCGAGAGAGACCCAGTACTTC. Translated, it gives CASSPSTARETQYF.

This rearrangement joins TRBV9 to TRBJ2-1; D is possibly TRBD1 (6 bases). CDR1 is SGDLS and CDR2 is YYNGEE in the germline V gene. This CDR3 has 13 amino acids. V lost 0 bases to trimming and J lost 7 bases, with 8 bases between them. The CDR3 spells CASSVGQANEQFF. CDR3 nucleotide sequence: TGTGCCAGCAGCGTAGGACAGGCGAATGAGCAGTTCTTC.